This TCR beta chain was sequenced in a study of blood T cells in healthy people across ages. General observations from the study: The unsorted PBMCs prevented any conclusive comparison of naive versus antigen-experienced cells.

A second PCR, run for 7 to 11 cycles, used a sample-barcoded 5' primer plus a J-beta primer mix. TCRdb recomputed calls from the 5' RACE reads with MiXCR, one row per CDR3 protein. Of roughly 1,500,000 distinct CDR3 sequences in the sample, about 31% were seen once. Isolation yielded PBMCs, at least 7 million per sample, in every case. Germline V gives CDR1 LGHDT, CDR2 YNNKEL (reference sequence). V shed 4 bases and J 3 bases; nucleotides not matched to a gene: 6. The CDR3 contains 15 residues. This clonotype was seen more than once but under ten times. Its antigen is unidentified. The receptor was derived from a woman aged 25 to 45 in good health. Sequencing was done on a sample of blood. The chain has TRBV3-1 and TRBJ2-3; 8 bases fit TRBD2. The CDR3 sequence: CASSRLSGGTDTQYF. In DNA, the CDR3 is TGTGCCAGCAGCCGTTTGAGCGGGGGAACAGATACGCAGTATTTT.